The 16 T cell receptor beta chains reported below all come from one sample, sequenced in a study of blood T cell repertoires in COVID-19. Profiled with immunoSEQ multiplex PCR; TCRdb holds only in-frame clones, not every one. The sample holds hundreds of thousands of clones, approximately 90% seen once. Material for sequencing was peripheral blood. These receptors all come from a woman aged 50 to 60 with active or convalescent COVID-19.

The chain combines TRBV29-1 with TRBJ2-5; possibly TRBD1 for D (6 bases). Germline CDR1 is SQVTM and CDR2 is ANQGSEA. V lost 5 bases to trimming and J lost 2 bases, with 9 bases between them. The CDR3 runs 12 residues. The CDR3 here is CSVWTAQETQYF. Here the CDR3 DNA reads TGCAGCGTTTGGACAGCTCAAGAGACCCAGTACTTC.

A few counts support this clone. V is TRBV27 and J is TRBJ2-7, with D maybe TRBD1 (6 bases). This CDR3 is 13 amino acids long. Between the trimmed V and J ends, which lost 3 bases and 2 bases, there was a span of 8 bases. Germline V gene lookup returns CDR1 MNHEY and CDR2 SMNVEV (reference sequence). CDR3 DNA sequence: TGTGCCAGCAGTTTCGGGACAACCTACGAGCAGTACTTC. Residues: CASSFGTTYEQYF.

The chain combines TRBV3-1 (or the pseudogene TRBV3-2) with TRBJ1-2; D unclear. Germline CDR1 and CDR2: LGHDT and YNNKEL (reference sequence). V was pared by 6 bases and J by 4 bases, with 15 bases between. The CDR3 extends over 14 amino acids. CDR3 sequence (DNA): TGTGCCAGCAGTCGGGTTTCTGGATCCTATGGCTACACCTTC. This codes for CASSRVSGSYGYTF.

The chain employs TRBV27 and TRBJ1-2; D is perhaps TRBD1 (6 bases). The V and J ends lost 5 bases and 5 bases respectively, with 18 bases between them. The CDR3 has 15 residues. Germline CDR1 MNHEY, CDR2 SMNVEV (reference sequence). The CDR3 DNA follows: TGTGCCAGCAGTCTGGGACAATTAAATGGGTATGGCTACACCTTC. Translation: CASSLGQLNGYGYTF.

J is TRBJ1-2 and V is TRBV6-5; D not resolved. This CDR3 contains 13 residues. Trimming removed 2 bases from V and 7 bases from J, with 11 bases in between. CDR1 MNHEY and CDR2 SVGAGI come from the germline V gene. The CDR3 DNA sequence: TGTGCCAGCAGTTACGCACCCCTAGGTGGCTACACCTTC. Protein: CASSYAPLGGYTF.

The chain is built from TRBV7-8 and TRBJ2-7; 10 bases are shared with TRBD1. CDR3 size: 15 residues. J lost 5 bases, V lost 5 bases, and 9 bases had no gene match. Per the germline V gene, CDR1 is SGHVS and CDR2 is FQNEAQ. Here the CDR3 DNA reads TGTGCCAGCAGCCAACCGGGACAGGGGTACCACGAGCAGTACTTC. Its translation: CASSQPGQGYHEQYF.

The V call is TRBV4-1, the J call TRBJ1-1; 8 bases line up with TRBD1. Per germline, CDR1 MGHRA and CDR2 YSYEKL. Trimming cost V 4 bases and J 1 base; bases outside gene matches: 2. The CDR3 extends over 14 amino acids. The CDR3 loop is CASSRGQENTEAFF. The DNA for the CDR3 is TGCGCCAGCAGCCGGGGACAGGAGAACACTGAAGCTTTCTTT.

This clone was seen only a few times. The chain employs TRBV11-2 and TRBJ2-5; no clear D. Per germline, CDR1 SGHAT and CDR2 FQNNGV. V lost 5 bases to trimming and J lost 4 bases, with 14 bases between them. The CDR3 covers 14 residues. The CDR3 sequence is CASSQPAARETQYF. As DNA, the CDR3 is TGTGCCAGCAGCCAACCGGCGGCCAGAGAGACCCAGTACTTC.

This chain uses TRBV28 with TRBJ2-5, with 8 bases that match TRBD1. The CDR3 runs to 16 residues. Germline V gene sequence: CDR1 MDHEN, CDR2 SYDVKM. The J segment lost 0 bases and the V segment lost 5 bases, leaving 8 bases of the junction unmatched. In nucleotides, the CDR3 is TGTGCCAGCAGTCTATTAACGGACAGGGACCAAGAGACCCAGTACTTC. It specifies CASSLLTDRDQETQYF.

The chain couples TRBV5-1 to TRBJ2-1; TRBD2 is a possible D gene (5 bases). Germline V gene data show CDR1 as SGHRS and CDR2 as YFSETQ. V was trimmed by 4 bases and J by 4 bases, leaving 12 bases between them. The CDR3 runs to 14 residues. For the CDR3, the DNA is TGCGCCAGCAGCGGGTGGACGGGATACAATGAGCAGTTCTTC. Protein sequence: CASSGWTGYNEQFF.

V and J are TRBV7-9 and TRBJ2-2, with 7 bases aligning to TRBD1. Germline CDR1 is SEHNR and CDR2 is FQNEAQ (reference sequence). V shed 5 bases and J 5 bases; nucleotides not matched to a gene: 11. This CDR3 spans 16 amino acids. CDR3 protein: CASSVPGQQATGELFF. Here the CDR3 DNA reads TGTGCCAGCAGCGTCCCGGGACAGCAAGCGACCGGGGAGCTGTTTTTT.

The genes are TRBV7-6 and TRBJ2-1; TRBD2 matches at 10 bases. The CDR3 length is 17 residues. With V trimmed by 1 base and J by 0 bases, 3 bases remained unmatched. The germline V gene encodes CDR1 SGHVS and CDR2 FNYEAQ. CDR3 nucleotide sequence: TGTGCCAGCAGCTTAGGGGCTAGCGGGAGCTCCTACAATGAGCAGTTCTTC. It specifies CASSLGASGSSYNEQFF.

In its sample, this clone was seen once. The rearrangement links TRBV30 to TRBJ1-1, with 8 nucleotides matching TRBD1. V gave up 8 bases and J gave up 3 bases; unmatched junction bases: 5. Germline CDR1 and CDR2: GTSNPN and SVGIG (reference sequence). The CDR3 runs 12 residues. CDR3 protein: CAIQGEYTEAFF. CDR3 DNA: TGTGCCATACAGGGGGAGTACACTGAAGCTTTCTTT.

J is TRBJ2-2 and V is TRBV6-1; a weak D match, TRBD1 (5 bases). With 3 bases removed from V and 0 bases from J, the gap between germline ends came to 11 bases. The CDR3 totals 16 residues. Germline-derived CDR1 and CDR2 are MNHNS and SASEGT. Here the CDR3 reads CASSEVFRANTGELFF. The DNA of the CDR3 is TGTGCCAGCAGTGAGGTCTTCAGGGCGAACACCGGGGAGCTGTTTTTT.

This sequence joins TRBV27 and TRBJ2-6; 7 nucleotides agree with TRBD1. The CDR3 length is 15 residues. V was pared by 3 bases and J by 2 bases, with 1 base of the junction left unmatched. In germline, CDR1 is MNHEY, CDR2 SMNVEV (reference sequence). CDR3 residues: CASSFDRAGANVLTF. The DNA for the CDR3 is TGTGCCAGCAGTTTTGACAGGGCTGGGGCCAACGTCCTGACTTTC. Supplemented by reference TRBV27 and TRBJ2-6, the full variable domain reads EAQVTQNPRYLITVTGKKLTVTCSQNMNHEYMSWYRQDPGLGLRQIYYSMNVEVTDKGDVPEGYKVSRKEKRNFPLILESPSPNQTSLYFCASSFDRAGANVLTFGAGSRLTVL.

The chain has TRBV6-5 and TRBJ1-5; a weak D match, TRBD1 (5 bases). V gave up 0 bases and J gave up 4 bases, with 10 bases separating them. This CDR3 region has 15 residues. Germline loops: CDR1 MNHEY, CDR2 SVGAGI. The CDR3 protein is CASSYSIRGNQPQHF. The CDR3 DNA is TGTGCCAGCAGTTACTCGATTCGGGGGAATCAGCCCCAGCATTTT.